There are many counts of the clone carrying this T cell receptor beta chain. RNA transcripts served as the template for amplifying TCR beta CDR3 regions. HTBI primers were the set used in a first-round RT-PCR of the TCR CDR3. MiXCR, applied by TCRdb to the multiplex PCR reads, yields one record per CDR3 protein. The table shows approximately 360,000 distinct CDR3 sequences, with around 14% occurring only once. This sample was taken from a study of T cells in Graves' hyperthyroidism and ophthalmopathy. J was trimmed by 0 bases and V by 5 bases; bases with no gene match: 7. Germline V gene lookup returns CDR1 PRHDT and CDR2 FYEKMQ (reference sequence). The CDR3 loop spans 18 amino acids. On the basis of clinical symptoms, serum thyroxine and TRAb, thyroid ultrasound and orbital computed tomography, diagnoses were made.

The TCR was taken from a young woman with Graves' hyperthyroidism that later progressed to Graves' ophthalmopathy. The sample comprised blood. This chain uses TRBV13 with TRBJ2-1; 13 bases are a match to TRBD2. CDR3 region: CASSPGTSGDSSYNEQFF. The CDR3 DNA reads TGTGCCAGCAGCCCCGGGACTAGCGGGGATAGCTCCTACAATGAGCAGTTCTTC.